The 10 T cell receptor beta chains reported below all come from one sample, sequenced in a study of blood T cell repertoires in COVID-19. Using immunoSEQ multiplex PCR, the repertoire was profiled, and TCRdb retains in-frame clones only, with some absent. The table records 35,000 to 50,000 clones, approximately 85% of them present only once. Sequencing input: peripheral blood. These receptors all come from a man in his fifties or sixties with acute or convalescent COVID-19.

This clone was found once. J is TRBJ1-2 and V is TRBV7-2; 8 positions agree with TRBD1. CDR1 and CDR2 (germline): SGHTA, FQGNSA. The length of the CDR3 is 14 residues. V dropped 1 base and J dropped 5; count of bases not matched to a gene: 3. The CDR3 here is CASSLETGAYGYTF. CDR3 in DNA: TGTGCCAGCAGCTTAGAGACAGGGGCGTATGGCTACACCTTC.

V is TRBV2 and J is TRBJ1-1; D may be TRBD1 (5 bases). With 10 bases removed from V and 7 bases from J, the gap between germline ends came to 13 bases. Germline V gene lookup returns CDR1 SNHLY and CDR2 FYNNEI. The CDR3 spans 11 residues. CDR3 coding DNA: TGTGCCAAGGGGCTAAGGGGTGAAGCTTTCTTT. This codes for CAKGLRGEAFF.

The chain uses TRBV5-5 and TRBJ2-4; 10 nucleotides align to TRBD1. CDR1 is SGHKS and CDR2 is YYEKEE in the germline V gene (reference sequence). The CDR3 consists of 13 residues. V dropped 4 bases and J dropped 8; count of bases not matched to a gene: 3. The CDR3 protein is CASSADRGYIQYF. For the CDR3, the DNA is TGTGCCAGCAGCGCGGACAGGGGGTACATTCAGTACTTC.

V usage is TRBV14 and J usage is TRBJ1-4; no definite D call. Germline assignment: CDR1 SGHDN and CDR2 FVKESK. V was pared by 1 base and J by 5 bases, with 11 bases between. The CDR3 has 15 amino acids. The CDR3 loop is CASSQGSGGNEKLFF. CDR3 bases: TGTGCCAGCAGCCAAGGAAGCGGAGGGAATGAAAAACTGTTTTTT.

This clone was seen only a few times. This chain connects TRBV3-1 (or the pseudogene TRBV3-2) to TRBJ2-3; 10 bases match TRBD2. The length of the CDR3 is 15 residues. With V trimmed by 6 bases and J by 6 bases, 9 bases remained unmatched. Germline CDR1 is LGHDT and CDR2 is YNNKEL (reference sequence). The CDR3 DNA follows: TGTGCCAGCAGGACTAGCGGGTCTACCACGGATACGCAGTATTTT. Translated: CASRTSGSTTDTQYF.

This chain joins TRBV6-4 and TRBJ2-1; 7 bases align to TRBD1. The V segment lost 4 bases and the J segment 5 bases; nucleotides outside the gene matches: 8. CDR1 is MRHNA, CDR2 SNTAGT, per germline. CDR3 size: 15 residues. The chain's CDR3 is CASSVRSGGNNEQFF. For the CDR3, the DNA is TGTGCCAGCAGTGTCCGGTCAGGGGGTAACAATGAGCAGTTCTTC.

The CDR3 region has the DNA TGCGCCAGCAGCCATATAGTAGGGCGGGACACCGGGGAGCTGTTTTTT. Translating it yields CASSHIVGRDTGELFF. The rearrangement links TRBV5-1 to TRBJ2-2; tentatively, D is TRBD2 (5 bases). Germline lookup yields CDR1 SGHRS and CDR2 YFSETQ. Trimming removed 4 bases from V and 3 bases from J, with 16 bases in between. CDR3 length: 16 amino acids.

The V and J genes are TRBV7-3 and TRBJ2-5, with D perhaps TRBD2 (6 bases). Trimming shortened V by 2 bases and J by 5 bases, and 15 bases separated the two germline ends. Looked up from germline, CDR1 is SGHTA and CDR2 is FQGTGA. This CDR3 has 15 residues. CDR3 region: CASSLRAGTAETQYF. The CDR3 DNA is TGTGCCAGCAGCTTACGTGCGGGGACGGCGGAGACCCAGTACTTC.

This clone was detected only once. This chain uses TRBV9 with TRBJ1-1; D may be TRBD1 (6 bases). The CDR3 consists of 14 residues. Between the trimmed V and J ends, which lost 4 bases and 5 bases, there was a span of 15 bases. Germline V gene sequence: CDR1 SGDLS, CDR2 YYNGEE. The CDR3 DNA reads TGTGCCAGCAGCCCTCAGACAGGAGGAACTGAAGCTTTCTTT. Protein sequence: CASSPQTGGTEAFF.

This CDR3 reads CASSYGGGAGTQYF. The CDR3 coding sequence is TGTGCCAGCAGTTACGGAGGGGGCGCGGGTACGCAGTATTTT. The chain is built from TRBV6-2 or TRBV6-3 and TRBJ2-3, with D possibly being TRBD1 (7 bases). CDR3 length: 14 residues. Trimming removed 2 bases from V and 8 bases from J, with 14 bases in between. The germline V gene encodes CDR1 MNHEY and CDR2 SVGEGT.